The following is a T cell receptor (beta chain) sequence with its context. As yet, its antigen is unknown. This entry comes from a study of OX40 agonist ivuxolimab in advanced cancers. The study, taken as a whole, reports: Normalized expansion of T-cell clones was also low for some nonresponders.

Germline V gene data show CDR1 as LNHNV and CDR2 as YYDKDF (reference sequence). Trimming at V came to 5 bases and at J to 8 bases, leaving 10 bases not matched to a gene. The CDR3 loop spans 14 amino acids. Here immunoSEQ multiplex PCR was the method, and the copy in TCRdb shows in-frame clones only, minus some. The sample includes about 82,000 clones, 65% to 90% of them seen just once. V gene TRBV15 combines with J gene TRBJ1-2, with 8 bases that match TRBD1. The specimen comprised CD4+ or CD8+ T cells sorted from blood, sampled in a trial of the OX40 agonist ivuxolimab. This clonotype was sampled from an adult with an advanced solid tumor such as melanoma, head and neck, liver or kidney cancer. In DNA form, the CDR3 reads TGTGCCACCAGCCGGCTGGACAGGGACATAGGCTACACCTTC. This sequence encodes CATSRLDRDIGYTF.